Shown below are 13 T cell receptor beta chains from a single sample sequenced in a study of spatial heterogeneity in lung cancer. Time point here: sample taken at primary tumor resection. Unsorted whole RNA of tumor, nontumor lung or frozen PBMC was sequenced. From the 5' RACE reads, TCRdb called clonotypes with MiXCR, one entry per CDR3 protein. The table shows around 89,000 distinct CDR3 sequences, with approximately 12% occurring only once. Sequencing used PBMCs, obtained at surgery. The source is a male donor with early-stage non-small cell lung cancer.

This clonotype was found a few times. This chain connects TRBV12-3 or TRBV12-4 to TRBJ1-4; D is uncertain. The V and J ends lost 7 bases and 5 bases respectively, with 14 bases between them. This CDR3 is 14 amino acids long. CDR3 in DNA: TGTGCCAGCACACTAAACGAAATGAATGAAAAACTGTTTTTT. Protein sequence: CASTLNEMNEKLFF.

This clonotype was seen repeatedly, ten times or more. The V gene is TRBV4-3, the J gene TRBJ2-3, with D uncertain. This CDR3 has 16 amino acids. V shed 0 bases and J shed 6 bases, with 16 bases lying between them. Germline V gives CDR1 LGHNA, CDR2 YSLEER. The DNA of the CDR3 is TGCGCCAGCAGCCAAGAACTACCGGCAATCACCGATACGCAGTATTTT. It codes for CASSQELPAITDTQYF.

V gene TRBV3-1 combines with J gene TRBJ1-5, with D possibly being TRBD1 (5 bases). CDR1 is LGHDT, CDR2 YNNKEL, per germline (reference sequence). The V and J ends lost 0 bases and 4 bases respectively, with 10 bases between them. The CDR3 is 15 residues long. The CDR3 is CASSQDAAGNQPQHF. The CDR3 bases are TGTGCCAGCAGCCAAGATGCGGCAGGGAATCAGCCCCAGCATTTT.

In this sample, this clonotype turned up many times. V gene TRBV7-2 combines with J gene TRBJ2-6, with D tentatively TRBD1 (6 bases). Germline V gene sequence: CDR1 SGHTA, CDR2 FQGNSA. V was trimmed by 2 bases and J by 0 bases, leaving 14 bases between them. The CDR3 runs to 18 residues. As DNA, the CDR3 is TGTGCCAGCAGCTTATCGGTCAGGGGTAGCTCTGGGGCCAACGTCCTGACTTTC. Translation: CASSLSVRGSSGANVLTF.

The rearrangement joins TRBV18 to TRBJ1-2, with a tentative D call TRBD1 (5 bases). Germline-derived CDR1 and CDR2 are KGHSH and LQKENI. V was clipped by 3 bases and J by 4 bases, with 9 bases between them. CDR3 length: 13 amino acids. CDR3 amino acids: CASSPPGFYGYTF. The CDR3 nucleotides read TGTGCCAGCTCACCCCCAGGGTTCTATGGCTACACCTTC.

This chain connects TRBV7-8 to TRBJ2-3; the match to TRBD1 covers 7 bases. The ends lost 5 bases at V and 2 bases at J; junction bases unmatched: 13. The CDR3 is 17 amino acids. In germline, CDR1 is SGHVS, CDR2 FQNEAQ. The CDR3 spells CASSLPRQGKDTDTQYF. The CDR3 nucleotides are TGTGCCAGCAGCCTCCCCCGACAGGGTAAAGACACAGATACGCAGTATTTT.

The chain recombines TRBV20-1 with TRBJ2-7, with 11 nucleotides matching TRBD2. This CDR3 region has 15 residues. Germline V gene lookup returns CDR1 DFQATT and CDR2 SNEGSKA (reference sequence). Trimming took 0 bases from V and 3 from J; bases not matched to a gene: 4. For the CDR3, the DNA is TGCAGTGCTAGAGACTTACTAGCGGGAGACTACGAGCAGTACTTC. It codes for CSARDLLAGDYEQYF.

This clonotype occurred many times. The V call is TRBV4-3, the J call TRBJ2-3, with TRBD2 matching over 9 bases. CDR1 LGHNA and CDR2 YSLEER come from the germline V gene. J was trimmed by 4 bases and V by 0 bases; bases with no gene match: 8. This CDR3 spans 17 amino acids. The CDR3 sequence is CASSQDSASGDADTQYF. CDR3 coding DNA: TGCGCCAGCAGCCAAGATTCGGCTAGCGGGGACGCAGATACGCAGTATTTT.

The chain combines TRBV9 with TRBJ2-2; 10 nucleotides align to TRBD1. J was trimmed by 3 bases and V by 2 bases; bases with no gene match: 4. The length of the CDR3 is 16 residues. Per the germline V gene, CDR1 is SGDLS and CDR2 is YYNGEE. The CDR3 here is CASSVRQGADTGELFF. CDR3 DNA: TGTGCCAGCAGCGTTCGACAGGGGGCCGACACCGGGGAGCTGTTTTTT.

This clonotype has a count of ten or more. The chain couples TRBV6-5 to TRBJ2-3, with D unresolved. Germline CDR1 is MNHEY and CDR2 is SVGAGI. Trimming removed 2 bases from V and 0 bases from J, with 6 bases in between. This CDR3 has 14 residues. CDR3 region: CASSYGSSTDTQYF. CDR3 coding DNA: TGTGCCAGCAGTTACGGGTCCAGCACAGATACGCAGTATTTT.

There are a few counts of this clonotype. The chain has TRBV24-1 and TRBJ1-5; 10 nucleotides align to TRBD1. Unmatched junction bases numbered 8, after V lost 4 bases and J lost 6 bases. Germline CDR1 is KGHDR and CDR2 is SFDVKD. CDR3 length equals 16 residues. CDR3 nucleotides: TGTGCCACCAGTGACCCTGGGACAGGGGAGGCTCAGCCCCAGCATTTT. It translates to CATSDPGTGEAQPQHF.

This clonotype appeared a few times. The V gene is TRBV20-1, the J gene TRBJ2-7; 10 bases are shared with TRBD1. This CDR3 comprises 15 residues. V lost 3 bases and J lost 6; bases outside the gene matches: 11. CDR1 and CDR2 (germline): DFQATT, SNEGSKA (reference sequence). The CDR3, as DNA: TGCAGTGCTAGCACGACCGGGACAGGGGAGTCCGAGCAGTACTTC. This sequence encodes CSASTTGTGESEQYF.

This clonotype has more than one count but fewer than ten. The chain is built from TRBV6-1 and TRBJ2-1, with 13 bases lining up with TRBD2. This CDR3 region has 16 residues. Germline V gives CDR1 MNHNS, CDR2 SASEGT. V trimming: 5 bases; J trimming: 2 bases; junction bases outside the gene matches: 3. CDR3 protein: CASSYGTSGAYNEQFF. CDR3 DNA sequence: TGTGCCAGCAGTTACGGGACTAGCGGGGCCTACAATGAGCAGTTCTTC.